These 9 T cell receptor beta chains were sequenced from one sample in a study of T-cell reconstitution after alpha-beta-depleted transplantation in children. Unique molecular identifiers were incorporated when the TCRbeta library was constructed. Each CDR3 protein gets one entry after TCRdb re-called the PCR reads with MiXCR. The profile shows some 450,000 distinct CDR3 sequences, about 45% of them singletons. Here the sequenced sample was PBMCs, taken before TCRalphabeta/CD19-depleted stem cell transplant. Source of these receptors: a girl aged 2 to 10 with aplastic anemia, due to receive a stem cell transplant.

Notes on this clonotype: A read error may account for a junction end that differs from germline. This chain links TRBV3-1 with TRBJ2-5; 8 bases line up with TRBD1. This CDR3 is built from 13 residues. CDR1 is LGHDT, CDR2 YNNKEL, per germline (reference sequence). The CDR3 region is CASSQTPTGEWGF. In DNA, the CDR3 is TGTGCCAGCAGCCAAACACCGACAGGGGAATGGGGCTTC.

The chain joins TRBV12-3 or TRBV12-4 to TRBJ1-5, with D possibly being TRBD1 (5 bases). There are 13 residues in the CDR3. The V and J ends lost 8 bases and 5 bases respectively, with 13 bases between them. CDR3 residues: CASGTRGDQPQHF. CDR3 nucleotides: TGTGCCAGCGGGACTAGAGGCGATCAGCCCCAGCATTTT.

The chain uses TRBV28 and TRBJ2-1; TRBD2 matches at 14 bases. J gave up 7 bases and V 7 bases, and 9 bases lay outside the gene matches. Germline CDR1 reads MDHEN; CDR2 reads SYDVKM. The CDR3 loop spans 16 amino acids. In DNA, the CDR3 is TGTGCCAGCAATCGACTAGCGGGGGGGCCTGGGAATGAGCAGTTCTTC. It yields the protein CASNRLAGGPGNEQFF. The full variable domain, rest sourced from reference TRBV28 and TRBJ2-1, is DVKVTQSSRYLVKRTGEKVFLECVQDMDHENMFWYRQDPGLGLRLIYFSYDVKMKEKGDIPEGYSVSREKKERFSLILESASTNQTSMYLCASNRLAGGPGNEQFFGPGTRLTVL.

This clonotype was seen a handful of times. The CDR3 sequence is CASSSGTGGAPQHF. Here the CDR3 DNA reads TGTGCCAGCAGCTCCGGGACAGGGGGTGCCCCCCAGCATTTT. The chain recombines TRBV7-9 with TRBJ1-5; 11 bases are a match to TRBD1. Germline lookup yields CDR1 SEHNR and CDR2 FQNEAQ (reference sequence). The ends lost 4 bases at V and 10 bases at J; junction bases unmatched: 6. This CDR3 has 14 amino acids.

CDR3 sequence (DNA): TGCAGCGTTGCCCGGGACTCTTCCTACAATGAGCAGTTCTTC. Residues: CSVARDSSYNEQFF. The chain recombines TRBV29-1 with TRBJ2-1; D possibly corresponds to TRBD2 (6 bases). The V end was cut by 4 bases, the J end by 1 base, with 11 bases between. The CDR3 runs to 14 residues. The germline V gene has CDR1 SQVTM and CDR2 ANQGSEA.

The chain joins TRBV28 to TRBJ2-5; 9 bases agree with TRBD2. Germline values: CDR1 MDHEN, CDR2 SYDVKM. With 7 bases clipped from V and 5 bases from J, the junction kept 8 bases outside the gene matches. The CDR3 runs 14 residues. DNA of the CDR3: TGTGCCAGCACCAAACAGGGGACTAGCGAGACCCAGTACTTC. Its translation is CASTKQGTSETQYF.

The chain joins TRBV20-1 to TRBJ2-3; D uncertain. The germline V gene has CDR1 DFQATT and CDR2 SNEGSKA (reference sequence). V was pared by 6 bases and J by 0 bases, with 4 bases between. The CDR3 is made up of 11 amino acids. The CDR3 reads CSASSTDTQYF. Here the CDR3 DNA reads TGCAGTGCCAGCAGCACAGATACGCAGTATTTT.

A single count supports this clonotype. Being one base from a much bigger clone, this may be a read error. The V gene is TRBV20-1, the J gene TRBJ2-7; TRBD1 is a possible D gene (9 bases). This CDR3 comprises 16 residues. Germline CDR1 is DFQATT and CDR2 is SNEGSKA (reference sequence). V shed 6 bases and J shed 3 bases, with 24 bases lying between them. The CDR3, as DNA: TGCAGTGCCGCCGGGACAGGGCTACGGGGGGGCTACGAGCAGTACTTC. Residues: CSAAGTGLRGGYEQYF.

V usage is TRBV7-6 and J usage is TRBJ2-2, with D unresolved. The germline gives CDR1 SGHVS, CDR2 FNYEAQ. CDR3 length equals 16 residues. Trimming cost V 1 base and J 3 bases, with 12 bases left between them. CDR3 residues: CASSLEGPDYTGELFF. In nucleotides, the CDR3 is TGTGCCAGCAGCTTAGAAGGACCAGATTACACCGGGGAGCTGTTTTTT.